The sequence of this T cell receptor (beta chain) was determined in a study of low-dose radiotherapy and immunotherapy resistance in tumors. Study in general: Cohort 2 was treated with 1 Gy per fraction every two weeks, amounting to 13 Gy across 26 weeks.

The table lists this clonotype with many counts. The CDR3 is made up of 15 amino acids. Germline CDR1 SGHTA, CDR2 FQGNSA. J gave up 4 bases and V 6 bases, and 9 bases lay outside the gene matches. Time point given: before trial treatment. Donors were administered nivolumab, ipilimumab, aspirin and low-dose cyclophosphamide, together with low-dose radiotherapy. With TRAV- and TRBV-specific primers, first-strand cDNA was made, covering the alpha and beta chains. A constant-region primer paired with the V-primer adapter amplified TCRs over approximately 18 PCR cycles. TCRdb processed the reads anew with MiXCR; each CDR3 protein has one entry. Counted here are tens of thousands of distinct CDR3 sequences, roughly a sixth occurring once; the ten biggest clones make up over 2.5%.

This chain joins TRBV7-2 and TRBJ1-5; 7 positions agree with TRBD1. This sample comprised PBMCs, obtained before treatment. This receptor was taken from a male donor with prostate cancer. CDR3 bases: TGTGCCAGCAGTCGAACAGGGGCCGTAAATCAGCCCCAGCATTTT. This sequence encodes CASSRTGAVNQPQHF.